This TCR beta chain came from a study of shared clonotypes between healthy human individuals. Background on the study: The study used three CD4 naive, three CD4 memory, two CD8 naive and one CD8 memory plate per donor.

The naive CD8 fraction comprised CD45RO-negative cells positively selected for CCR7 and excluded terminally differentiated effector memory CD45RA+ cells. V lost 4 bases and J lost 2; bases outside the gene matches: 8. The CDR3 totals 17 residues. CDR1 is SGHAT, CDR2 FQNNGV, per germline. The assay was immunoSEQ multiplex PCR, and TCRdb's table has in-frame clones only and misses some. The sample carries more than 2 million clones, 93% recorded once. Input material: naive CD8+ T cells from PBMCs. The rearrangement links TRBV11-2 to TRBJ2-2; 9 nucleotides match TRBD1. This clonotype was obtained from a young man in good health. Some clones in this sample may be carry-over from other donors' samples. As DNA, the CDR3 is TGTGCCAGCAGCTCCAGACAGGGGGGGCTCAACACCGGGGAGCTGTTTTTT. The encoded protein is CASSSRQGGLNTGELFF.